This TCR beta chain was profiled in a study of T cells in Graves' hyperthyroidism and ophthalmopathy. The wider study: The blood sample was taken at first diagnosis, before treatment began. Notes on the study in general: In simple terms, a model built on 13 V-J features told ophthalmopathy apart from stable hyperthyroidism.

The source material, RNA transcripts, was used to amplify TCR beta CDR3 regions. First-round RT-PCR targeting the TCR CDR3 was performed with the HTBI primer set. TCRdb used MiXCR to reprocess the multiplex PCR reads, holding one entry per CDR3 protein. The table has a few hundred thousand distinct CDR3 sequences, 15% to 20% seen once. The ends lost 7 bases at V and 0 bases at J; junction bases unmatched: 6. Germline CDR1 MDHEN, CDR2 SYDVKM. The CDR3 sequence is 15 residues long. Among ophthalmopathy patients, the Clinical Activity Score reached at least 3, the NOSPECS grade reached at least 4, and duration remained under 3 months. This clonotype showed up many times. No antigen is known for it.

The source material was blood. V and J are TRBV28 and TRBJ1-1; 9 bases line up with TRBD1. The TCR sequence derives from a middle-aged woman with Graves' ophthalmopathy. CDR3 amino acids: CASTGTGRMNTEAFF. CDR3 sequence (DNA): TGTGCCAGCACCGGGACAGGGAGGATGAACACTGAAGCTTTCTTT.